These 17 T cell receptor beta chains share one sample of origin, sequenced in a study of cytomegalovirus exposure and HLA in healthy donors (dated by TCRdb to 2016 to 2017). Preparation of the library involved the immunoSEQ multiplex PCR assay. A mixture of 60 forward primers for TCR Vbeta segments and 13 reverse primers for TCR Jbeta segments was used in the multiplex PCR. TCRdb mirrors the immuneACCESS table, restricted to in-frame sequences. Some clones are absent from its copies; in checked studies, under half trace to an unresolved V gene, and the reason for the others is unknown. In this sample the table shows 150,000 to 200,000 clones, 77% of which occur a single time. In total, the top ten clones hold approximately 1.3% of the sample. The sequencing input was PBMCs. The receptors derive from a woman aged 25-40 years in good health and CMV-seropositive.

This clone was recorded only once. The chain recombines TRBV6-1 with TRBJ2-1; tentatively, D is TRBD2 (5 bases). CDR1 and CDR2 from the germline V gene are MNHNS and SASEGT. The CDR3 spans 13 residues. V lost 1 base and J lost 8, with 9 bases in between. CDR3 in DNA: TGTGCCAGCAGTGAAGTAAGAGGGTATGAGCAGTTCTTC. Translating gives CASSEVRGYEQFF.

The chain couples TRBV7-2 to TRBJ1-1, with 7 bases fitting TRBD1. J was trimmed by 1 base and V by 7 bases; bases with no gene match: 9. Germline loops: CDR1 SGHTA, CDR2 FQGNSA. This CDR3 has 15 residues. CDR3 sequence (DNA): TGTGCCAGCACCCGAGTAAGGACAGGGAACACTGAAGCTTTCTTT. It encodes CASTRVRTGNTEAFF. Variable domain in full (rest from reference TRBV7-2 and TRBJ1-1): GAGVSQSPSNKVTEKGKDVELRCDPISGHTALYWYRQSLGQGLEFLIYFQGNSAPDKSGLPSDRFSAERTGGSVSTLTIQRTQQEDSAVYLCASTRVRTGNTEAFFGQGTRLTVV.

The chain joins TRBV19 to TRBJ2-7, with TRBD1 identical over 9 bases. Germline V gives CDR1 LNHDA, CDR2 SQIVND (reference sequence). J gave up 11 bases and V 7 bases, and 12 bases lay outside the gene matches. This CDR3 is 13 amino acids long. In DNA, the CDR3 is TGTGCCAGTACCGCCGGGACAGGGACCACCAAGTACTTC. This sequence encodes CASTAGTGTTKYF. The variable domain in full, completed from reference TRBV19 and TRBJ2-7, reads DGGITQSPKYLFRKEGQNVTLSCEQNLNHDAMYWYRQDPGQGLRLIYYSQIVNDFQKGDIAEGYSVSREKKESFPLTVTSAQKNPTAFYLCASTAGTGTTKYFGPGTRLTVT.

V and J are TRBV5-1 and TRBJ2-1; 7 bases are shared with TRBD1. The CDR3 runs to 16 residues. Per germline, CDR1 SGHRS and CDR2 YFSETQ. V dropped 5 bases and J dropped 2; count of bases not matched to a gene: 10. The CDR3 sequence is CASRDTGVDPYNEQFF. The CDR3 bases are TGCGCCAGCAGGGATACAGGGGTTGACCCCTACAATGAGCAGTTCTTC. Looking up the rest from reference TRBV5-1 and TRBJ2-1 gives the full variable domain: KAGVTQTPRYLIKTRGQQVTLSCSPISGHRSVSWYQQTPGQGLQFLFEYFSETQRNKGNFPGRFSGRQFSNSRSEMNVSTLELGDSALYLCASRDTGVDPYNEQFFGPGTRLTVL.

This chain connects TRBV12-5 to TRBJ2-7; 9 bases fit TRBD2. CDR3 length: 17 amino acids. Germline V CDR1 and CDR2: LGHNT, FRNRAP. J lost 4 bases, V lost 0 bases, and 10 bases had no gene match. Written as DNA, the CDR3 is TGTGCTAGTGGTTTGGTAGGGGCTAGCGGGAAGAAGTACGAGCAGTACTTC. Translated, it gives CASGLVGASGKKYEQYF.

This clone came up once. The V call is TRBV18, the J call TRBJ2-7; weak D call: TRBD1 (5 bases). V was trimmed by 3 bases and J by 4 bases, leaving 10 bases between them. Per the germline V gene, CDR1 is KGHSH and CDR2 is LQKENI. The CDR3 covers 13 residues. The CDR3, as DNA: TGTGCCAGCTCACCGGGGCAGCCTTACGAGCAGTACTTC. Its protein product is CASSPGQPYEQYF. Variable domain in full (rest from reference TRBV18 and TRBJ2-7): NAGVMQNPRHLVRRRGQEARLRCSPMKGHSHVYWYRQLPEEGLKFMVYLQKENIIDESGMPKERFSAEFPKEGPSILRIQQVVRGDSAAYFCASSPGQPYEQYFGPGTRLTVT.

This clone was seen a few times. The V and J genes are TRBV9 and TRBJ1-2; 10 positions match TRBD1. Per germline, CDR1 SGDLS and CDR2 YYNGEE. The V and J ends lost 0 bases and 4 bases, in that order; junction bases with no gene match: 12. The CDR3 loop spans 18 amino acids. The CDR3, as DNA: TGTGCCAGCAGCGTAGAACCTAAGACCCGACAGGGGGCCTATGGCTACACCTTC. Protein: CASSVEPKTRQGAYGYTF.

This clone came up a few times. The chain uses TRBV27 and TRBJ1-1; 8 nucleotides match TRBD1. This CDR3 is 18 amino acids long. The J segment lost 3 bases and the V segment lost 0 bases, leaving 12 bases of the junction unmatched. The V gene's germline CDR1 is MNHEY and CDR2 SMNVEV (reference sequence). The CDR3 spells CASSLSSPTGATHTEAFF. The CDR3 DNA follows: TGTGCCAGCAGTTTATCTAGCCCGACAGGGGCTACCCACACTGAAGCTTTCTTT.

This chain links TRBV10-3 with TRBJ2-3; TRBD2 agrees at 7 bases. This CDR3 is 16 amino acids long. CDR1 and CDR2 from the germline V gene are ENHRY and SYGVKD. Trimming cost V 1 base and J 0 bases; bases outside gene matches: 4. CDR3 nucleotide sequence: TGTGCCATCAGTGAGTTTCGCGGGGGTAGCACAGATACGCAGTATTTT. Translating it yields CAISEFRGGSTDTQYF.

V gene TRBV25-1 combines with J gene TRBJ1-4; no firm D call. The V end lost 8 bases, the J end lost 8 bases, and 24 bases lay between the germline ends. Per germline, CDR1 MGHDK and CDR2 SYGVNS. CDR3 length: 16 residues. The chain's CDR3 is CASPPGYRQTSEKLFF. DNA of the CDR3: TGTGCCAGCCCCCCTGGGTATCGGCAGACAAGCGAAAAACTGTTTTTT.

This rearrangement joins TRBV5-1 to TRBJ1-4; 11 bases match TRBD1. CDR1 is SGHRS, CDR2 YFSETQ, per germline. The CDR3 contains 19 residues. Trimming removed 4 bases from V and 1 base from J; junction bases left unmatched: 12. This CDR3 is CASSRRTGGEWQTNEKLFF. Here the CDR3 DNA reads TGCGCCAGCAGCCGTCGGACAGGGGGCGAATGGCAAACTAATGAAAAACTGTTTTTT.

V usage is TRBV30 and J usage is TRBJ1-2; 8 bases match TRBD1. Per germline, CDR1 GTSNPN and CDR2 SVGIG (reference sequence). The trim removed 6 bases at V and 2 bases at J, leaving 11 bases unmatched. The CDR3 length is 15 residues. The CDR3 reads CACLPGQEKNYGYTF. CDR3 coding DNA: TGTGCCTGCCTCCCGGGACAGGAGAAAAACTATGGCTACACCTTC.

This clone appeared once. The rearrangement links TRBV10-3 to TRBJ2-5; TRBD2 matches 15 bases. The CDR3 length is 16 residues. The V and J ends lost 7 bases and 3 bases, in that order; junction bases with no gene match: 6. Per germline, CDR1 ENHRY and CDR2 SYGVKD. CDR3 protein: CAITAGLAGGEETQYF. CDR3 bases: TGTGCCATCACCGCGGGACTAGCGGGAGGTGAAGAGACCCAGTACTTC.

The chain couples TRBV28 to TRBJ1-2; 8 bases are shared with TRBD1. Germline V gene data show CDR1 as MDHEN and CDR2 as SYDVKM. Germline trimming cut 7 bases from V and 4 bases from J; bases unmatched to any gene: 5. The CDR3 runs to 13 residues. CDR3 in DNA: TGTGCCAGCACCCCCAGGGGGCTCTATGGCTACACCTTC. It encodes CASTPRGLYGYTF.

The rearrangement links TRBV29-1 to TRBJ1-1; D might be TRBD1 (6 bases). Germline V gene sequence: CDR1 SQVTM, CDR2 ANQGSEA. V was clipped by 5 bases and J by 4 bases, with 17 bases between them. The CDR3 is 14 residues long. The CDR3 DNA reads as TGCAGCGTTAATGTTGAGGGGGGGGGCACTGAAGCTTTCTTT. It translates to CSVNVEGGGTEAFF.

V is TRBV5-1 and J is TRBJ1-4, with 9 bases fitting TRBD1. The CDR3 loop spans 14 amino acids. Germline lookup yields CDR1 SGHRS and CDR2 YFSETQ. Unmatched junction bases numbered 1, after V lost 3 bases and J lost 4 bases. CDR3 region: CASSSGQGNEKLFF. CDR3 sequence (DNA): TGCGCCAGCAGCTCGGGACAGGGTAATGAAAAACTGTTTTTT.

The CDR3 region has the DNA TGTGCCAGCAGCCAAGGGGGGCGGGAGCCCCACGAGCAGTACTTC. Its translation: CASSQGGREPHEQYF. V is TRBV4-2 and J is TRBJ2-7, with a tentative D call TRBD2 (7 bases). This CDR3 spans 15 amino acids. Per the germline V gene, CDR1 is LGHNA and CDR2 is YNFKEQ. V gave up 1 base and J gave up 5 bases, with 15 bases separating them.